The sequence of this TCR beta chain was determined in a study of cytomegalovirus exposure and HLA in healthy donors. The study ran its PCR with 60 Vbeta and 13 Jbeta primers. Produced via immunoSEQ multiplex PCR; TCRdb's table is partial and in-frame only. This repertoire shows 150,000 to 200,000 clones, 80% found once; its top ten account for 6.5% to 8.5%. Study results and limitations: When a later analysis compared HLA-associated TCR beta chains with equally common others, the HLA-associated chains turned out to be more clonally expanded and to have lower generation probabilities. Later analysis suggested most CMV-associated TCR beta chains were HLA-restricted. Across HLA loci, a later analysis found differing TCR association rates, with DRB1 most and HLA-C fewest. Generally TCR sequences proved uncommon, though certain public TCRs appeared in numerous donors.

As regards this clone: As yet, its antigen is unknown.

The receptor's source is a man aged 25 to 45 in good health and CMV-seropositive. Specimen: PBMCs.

This CDR3 reads CASSPPRGSGGTEAFF. The DNA for the CDR3 is TGTGCCAGCAGCCCCCCCCGGGGCTCGGGGGGCACTGAAGCTTTCTTT. The V gene is TRBV7-9, the J gene TRBJ1-1, with a possible D match to TRBD1 (5 bases). Per the germline V gene, CDR1 is SEHNR and CDR2 is FQNEAQ (reference sequence). The V end lost 5 bases, the J end lost 4 bases, and 20 bases lay between the germline ends. The CDR3 is 16 residues long.